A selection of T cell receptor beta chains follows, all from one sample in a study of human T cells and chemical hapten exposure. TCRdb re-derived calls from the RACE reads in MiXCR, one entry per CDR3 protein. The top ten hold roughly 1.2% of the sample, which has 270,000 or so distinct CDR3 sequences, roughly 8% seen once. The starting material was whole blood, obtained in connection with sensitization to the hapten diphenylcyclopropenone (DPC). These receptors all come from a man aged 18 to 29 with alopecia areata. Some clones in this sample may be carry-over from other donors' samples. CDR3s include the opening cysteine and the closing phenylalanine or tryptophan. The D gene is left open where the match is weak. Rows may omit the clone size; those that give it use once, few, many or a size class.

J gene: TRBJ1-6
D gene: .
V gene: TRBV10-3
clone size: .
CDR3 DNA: TGTGCCATCGGTCCAGAGCAATCTAATTCACCCCTCCACTTT
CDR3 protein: CAIGPEQSNSPLHF

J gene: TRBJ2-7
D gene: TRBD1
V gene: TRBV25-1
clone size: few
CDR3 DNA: TGTGCCAGCAGTGAACAAACAGGGGGCGTAGCTACCGACGAGCAGTACTTC
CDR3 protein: CASSEQTGGVATDEQYF

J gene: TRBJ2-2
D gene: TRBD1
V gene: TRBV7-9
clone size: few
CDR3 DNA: TGTGCCAGCAGCTCCGGGACAGGGGAGCCCGGGGAGCTGTTTTTT
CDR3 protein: CASSSGTGEPGELFF

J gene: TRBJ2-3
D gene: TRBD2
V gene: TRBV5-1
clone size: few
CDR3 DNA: TGCGCCAGCAGCCGCCCACTAGCGGGGGACCCGGGGGATACGCAGTATTTT
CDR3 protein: CASSRPLAGDPGDTQYF

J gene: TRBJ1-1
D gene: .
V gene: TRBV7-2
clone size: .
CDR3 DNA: TGTGCCAGCAGCTTAGTTTTGGAGAGCGGGAGGGCTTTCTTT
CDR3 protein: CASSLVLESGRAFF

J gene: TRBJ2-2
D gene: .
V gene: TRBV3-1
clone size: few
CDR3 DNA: TGTGCCAGCAGCCCACGGGCAGCCCCGAGGGGCGGGGAGCTGTTTTTT
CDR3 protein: CASSPRAAPRGGELFF

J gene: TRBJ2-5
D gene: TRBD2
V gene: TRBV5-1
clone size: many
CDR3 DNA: TGCGCCAGCAGCCGGTGGACTAGCGGACAAGAGACCCAGTACTTC
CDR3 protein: CASSRWTSGQETQYF

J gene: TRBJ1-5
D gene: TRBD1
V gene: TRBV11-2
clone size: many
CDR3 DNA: TGTGCCAGCAGCGGCGGACAGGGACCGGGTCAGCCCCAGCATTTT
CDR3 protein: CASSGGQGPGQPQHF

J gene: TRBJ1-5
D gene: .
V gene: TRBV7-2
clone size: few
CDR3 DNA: TGTGCCAGCAGCTTTCAGAACAATCAGCCCCAGCATTTT
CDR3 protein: CASSFQNNQPQHF

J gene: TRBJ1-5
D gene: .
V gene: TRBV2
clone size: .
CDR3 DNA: TGTGCCAGCAAGGGAGGGGTCAATCAGCCCCAGCATTTT
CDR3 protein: CASKGGVNQPQHF

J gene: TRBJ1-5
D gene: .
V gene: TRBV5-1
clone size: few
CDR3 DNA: TGCGCCAGCAGCTCAGAGGGCAATCAGCCCCAGCATTTT
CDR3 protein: CASSSEGNQPQHF

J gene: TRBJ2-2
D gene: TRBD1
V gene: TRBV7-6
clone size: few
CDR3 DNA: TGTGCCAGCAGCTTCAGGGGGCTGGCGAACACCGGGGAGATGTTTTTT
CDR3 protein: CASSFRGLANTGEMFF

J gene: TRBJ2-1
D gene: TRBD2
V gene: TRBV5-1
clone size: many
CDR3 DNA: TGCGCCAGCAGCTTGGGACTAGCCAGCAATGAGCAGTTCTTC
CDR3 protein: CASSLGLASNEQFF

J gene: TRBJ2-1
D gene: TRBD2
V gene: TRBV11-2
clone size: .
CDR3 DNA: TGTGCCAGCAGCCCCCTCGCGGGGGGGCAGCAGTTCTTC
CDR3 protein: CASSPLAGGQQFF

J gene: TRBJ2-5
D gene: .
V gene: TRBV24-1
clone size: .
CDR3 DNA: TGTGCCACCAGTGACCCGTCGGGGGGCGATACTCGACAAGAGACCCAGTACTTC
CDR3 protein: CATSDPSGGDTRQETQYF

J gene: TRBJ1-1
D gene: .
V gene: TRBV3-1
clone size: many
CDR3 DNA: TGTGCCAGCAGCCAAGGTGGTCCGGGCACTGAAGCTTTCTTT
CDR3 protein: CASSQGGPGTEAFF

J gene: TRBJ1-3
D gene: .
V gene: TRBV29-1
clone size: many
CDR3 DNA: TGCAGCGCCTGGAAGATTGGAAACACCATATATTTT
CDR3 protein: CSAWKIGNTIYF

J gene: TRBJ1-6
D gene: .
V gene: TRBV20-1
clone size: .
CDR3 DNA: TGCAGTGCTAGGGGGTTTGACTATAATTCACCCCTCCACTTT
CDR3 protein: CSARGFDYNSPLHF

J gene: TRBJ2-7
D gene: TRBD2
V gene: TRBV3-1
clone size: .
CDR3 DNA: TGTGCCAGCAGCCAATCCGGGACTAGCTACGAGCAGTACTTC
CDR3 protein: CASSQSGTSYEQYF

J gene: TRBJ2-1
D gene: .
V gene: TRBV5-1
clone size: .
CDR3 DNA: TGCGCCAGCAGCTTGGAGGTAGGGAGGTACAATGAGCAGTTCTTC
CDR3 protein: CASSLEVGRYNEQFF

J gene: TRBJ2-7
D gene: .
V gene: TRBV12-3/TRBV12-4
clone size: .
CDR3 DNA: TGTGCCAGCAGTCCGGACAGATCCTACGAGCAGTACTTC
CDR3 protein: CASSPDRSYEQYF

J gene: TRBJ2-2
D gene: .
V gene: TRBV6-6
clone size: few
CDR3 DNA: TGTGCCAGCAGTTACCTCCAGCTGAACACCGGGGAGCTGTTTTTT
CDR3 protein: CASSYLQLNTGELFF

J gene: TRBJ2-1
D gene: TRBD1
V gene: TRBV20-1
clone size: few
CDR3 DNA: TGCAGTGCTACACCGGGACAGGGGGTTATTGAGCAGTTCTTC
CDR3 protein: CSATPGQGVIEQFF

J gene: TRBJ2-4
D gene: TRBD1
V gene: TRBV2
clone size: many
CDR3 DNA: TGTGCCAGCAGCGGACAGGGGTTCAGTTATGACATTCAGTACTTC
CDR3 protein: CASSGQGFSYDIQYF

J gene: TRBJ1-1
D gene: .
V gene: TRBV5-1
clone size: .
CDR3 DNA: TGCGCCAGCAGCTTCAGTTCTGGGTTTGGGAACACTGAAGCTTTCTTT
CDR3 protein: CASSFSSGFGNTEAFF

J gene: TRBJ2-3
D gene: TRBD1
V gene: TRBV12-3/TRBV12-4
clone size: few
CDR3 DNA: TGTGCCAGCAGTTTAGTCTCAGGGGGTCTGTATTTT
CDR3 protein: CASSLVSGGLYF

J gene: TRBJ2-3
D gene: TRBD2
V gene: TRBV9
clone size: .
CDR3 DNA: TGTGCCAGCAGCGCCCGGGACCCCCGACTAGCGGGGGTTTCTAGCACAGATACGCAGTATTTT
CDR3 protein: CASSARDPRLAGVSSTDTQYF

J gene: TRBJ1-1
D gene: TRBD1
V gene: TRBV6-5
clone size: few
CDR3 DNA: TGTGCCAGCAGTTTGGACAGGGGTGGAGACACTGAAGCTTTCTTT
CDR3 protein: CASSLDRGGDTEAFF

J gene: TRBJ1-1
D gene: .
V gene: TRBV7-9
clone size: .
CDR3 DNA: TGTGCCAGCAGCTTTGATACGGGGATGGGGGGAGCTTTCTTT
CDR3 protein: CASSFDTGMGGAFF

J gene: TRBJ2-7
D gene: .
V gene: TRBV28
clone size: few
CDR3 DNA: TGTGCCAGCAGTTTTTCCAGGGGAAGGTACGAGCAGTACTTC
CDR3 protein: CASSFSRGRYEQYF

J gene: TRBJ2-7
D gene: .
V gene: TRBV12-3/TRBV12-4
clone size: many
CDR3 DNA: TGTGCCAGCAGCAGTGGCTACTACGAGCAGTACTTC
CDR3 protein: CASSSGYYEQYF

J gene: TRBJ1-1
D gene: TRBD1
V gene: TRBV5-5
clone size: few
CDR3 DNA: TGTGCCAGCAGCTTGTTTCCAGGGGGAAACACTGAAGCTTTCTTT
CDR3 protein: CASSLFPGGNTEAFF

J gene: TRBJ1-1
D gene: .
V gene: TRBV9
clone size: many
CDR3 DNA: TGTGCCAGCAGCCTCACGGGGGGAGACACTGAAGCTTTCTTT
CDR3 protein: CASSLTGGDTEAFF

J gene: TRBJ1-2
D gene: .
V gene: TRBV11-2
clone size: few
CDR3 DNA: TGTGCCAGCAGCTTGGACGGGACAGGCTACACCTTC
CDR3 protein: CASSLDGTGYTF

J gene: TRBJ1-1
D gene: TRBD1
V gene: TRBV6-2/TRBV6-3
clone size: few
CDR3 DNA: TGTGCCAGCACCAAGACAGGGGCGAACACTGAAGCTTTCTTT
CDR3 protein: CASTKTGANTEAFF

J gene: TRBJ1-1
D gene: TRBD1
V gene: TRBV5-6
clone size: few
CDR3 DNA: TGTGCCAGCAGCTTAGACAGGGTTTTGCCTGAAGCTTTCTTT
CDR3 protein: CASSLDRVLPEAFF

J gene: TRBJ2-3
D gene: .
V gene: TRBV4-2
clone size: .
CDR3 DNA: TGTGCCAGCACCCGGGGTCTTAACACAGATACGCAGTATTTT
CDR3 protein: CASTRGLNTDTQYF

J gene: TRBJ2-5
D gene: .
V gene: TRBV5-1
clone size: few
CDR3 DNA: TGCGCCAGTGGGGCCCAAGAGACCCAGTACTTC
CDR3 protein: CASGAQETQYF

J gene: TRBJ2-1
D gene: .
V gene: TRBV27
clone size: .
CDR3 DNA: TGTGCCAGCAGTTTGTTGGGAGATGAGCAGTTCTTC
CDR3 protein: CASSLLGDEQFF

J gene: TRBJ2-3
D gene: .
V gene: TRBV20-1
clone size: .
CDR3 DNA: TGCAGTGCTAGAGATCAGTTAGGCTACACAGATACGCAGTATTTT
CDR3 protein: CSARDQLGYTDTQYF

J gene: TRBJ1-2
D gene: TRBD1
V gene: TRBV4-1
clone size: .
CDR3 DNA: TGCGCCAGCAGCCCCGGACAGGGGAGCGGCTATGGCTACACCTTC
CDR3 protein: CASSPGQGSGYGYTF

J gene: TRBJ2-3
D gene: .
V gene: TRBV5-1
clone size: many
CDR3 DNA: TGCGCCAGCAGCTTGGGGGCGGAGGTTTCGACGCAGTATTTT
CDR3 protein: CASSLGAEVSTQYF

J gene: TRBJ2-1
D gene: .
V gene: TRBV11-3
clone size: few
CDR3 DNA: TGTGCCAGCAGCTCTATCCAAACCCCAAAGCCCTCCAATGAGCAGTTCTTC
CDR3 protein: CASSSIQTPKPSNEQFF

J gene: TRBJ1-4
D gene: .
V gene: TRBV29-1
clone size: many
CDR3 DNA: TGCAGCGTTGGGGCACGGAGAAATGAAAAACTGTTTTTT
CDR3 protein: CSVGARRNEKLFF

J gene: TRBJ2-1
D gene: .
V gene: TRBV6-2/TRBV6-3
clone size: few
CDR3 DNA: TGTGCCAGCAGTCCACGACAGAATCTCTACAATGAGCAGTTCTTC
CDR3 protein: CASSPRQNLYNEQFF